What follows is one T cell receptor (beta chain) and its context. The data derive from a study of blood T cell repertoires in COVID-19. Background on the study: Specimens from acute and convalescent COVID-19 originated in the United States, Italy and Spain. T cells, B-cell-depleted T cells, or PBMCs supplied cDNA or gDNA.

In the original processing: Estimated nucleated cell counts came from reference gene primer amplification. Using immunoSEQ multiplex PCR, the repertoire was profiled, and TCRdb retains in-frame clones only, with some absent. Clonal size and the V and J genes are those of that table, whereas D and trimming came from the DNA. The sample holds 90,000 to 100,000 clones, more than 65% seen once. The CDR3 totals 12 residues. Trimming removed 11 bases from V and 7 bases from J, with 14 bases in between. Germline loops: CDR1 ENHRY, CDR2 SYGVKD. The chain links TRBV10-3 to TRBJ2-2; D perhaps matches TRBD1 (6 bases). This TCR was sampled from a man in his sixties with acute or convalescent COVID-19. The sample taken for sequencing was peripheral blood. The CDR3 reads CAGQGMGGELFF. The CDR3 bases are TGTGCCGGGCAGGGGATGGGCGGGGAGCTGTTTTTT.